Described below is a single T cell receptor (beta chain) sequence and its context. Its target is unknown. Germline-derived CDR1 and CDR2 are SGHKS and YYEKEE (reference sequence). Trimming removed 2 bases at V and 3 bases at J, with 6 bases between. CDR3 length: 13 residues. These data belong to a study of cytomegalovirus exposure and HLA in healthy donors. Whole-study findings and limits: Many donors carried some public TCRs, although rarity characterized most TCR sequences. TCR beta V segments were, for the most part, productive about 87% or about 30% of the time in an earlier analysis.

Each donor's status was that of a healthy bone marrow donor. The primer mix had 60 Vbeta and 13 Jbeta primers. As processed by the authors: Counted up in a later analysis, unique TCR beta chains came to about 83 million, with around 11 million shared. Sequencing used immunoSEQ multiplex PCR; TCRdb keeps in-frame clones, though not all of them. D and trimming come from the DNA, and the V and J calls and clone size come from that table. This repertoire comprises 200,000 or so clones; its ten largest clones make up approximately 0.74%. The sequence was obtained from a boy aged 5-17 years in good health and CMV-seronegative. Sample: PBMCs. The chain has TRBV5-5 and TRBJ2-1; TRBD1 might be the D (5 bases). The CDR3 protein is CASSFGHYNEQFF. In DNA, the CDR3 is TGTGCCAGCAGCTTCGGACACTACAATGAGCAGTTCTTC.